This T cell receptor (beta chain) appears in the sequencing data of a study of spatial heterogeneity in lung cancer. General study findings and limits: Whereas they appeared in blood less at follow-up, ubiquitous expanded tumor TCRs appeared there more at resection.

Time point: sample taken at primary tumor resection. Unsorted tumor, nontumor lung tissue or cryopreserved PBMC supplied the whole RNA. The 72 donors had untreated early-stage non-small cell lung cancer. Each TCR cDNA molecule bore a unique molecular identifier. Each CDR3 protein gets one entry after TCRdb re-called the 5' RACE reads with MiXCR. The top ten clones hold around 43% of a sample with some 39,000 distinct CDR3 sequences, 6.5% to 8.5% of them seen once. V lost 1 base and J lost 6; bases outside the gene matches: 11. Germline assignment: CDR1 SGHRS and CDR2 YFSETQ. CDR3 size: 16 residues. This clonotype was picked up a small number of times. Its antigen is as yet unknown.

Sequenced material: PBMCs, taken at surgery. This sequence joins TRBV5-1 and TRBJ1-2; 8 nucleotides match TRBD1. The sequence was obtained from a female donor with early-stage non-small cell lung cancer. CDR3 nucleotides: TGCGCCAGCAGCTTGATGCCCCAGGGGGCGGGTAATGGCTACACCTTC. This encodes CASSLMPQGAGNGYTF.